These T cell receptor beta chains were read from a single sample in a study of blood T cell repertoires in COVID-19. Clones were read by immunoSEQ multiplex PCR, and TCRdb kept only the in-frame ones, dropping some. The sample has about 110,000 clones, approximately 89% seen once. The sequencing input was peripheral blood. The receptors were sampled from a woman aged 55-70 years with COVID-19, enrolled during active disease. Both conserved end residues are part of each CDR3. Each record gives: V gene, D gene, J gene, clone size, CDR3 DNA, CDR3 protein. D genes are given only for firm matches. Only some rows state a clone size, as once, few, many or a class for expanded clones.

v_call: TRBV4-2; d_call: -; j_call: TRBJ2-3; clone_size: -; cdr3_nt: TGTGCCAGCAGCCATGATCCTACGGACAGAGGGAGCACAGATACGCAGTATTTT; cdr3_aa: CASSHDPTDRGSTDTQYF
v_call: TRBV7-9; d_call: TRBD2; j_call: TRBJ2-1; clone_size: -; cdr3_nt: TGTGCCAGCAGCTCGCCGGGACTATCAACCTCCCACAATGAGCAGTTCTTC; cdr3_aa: CASSSPGLSTSHNEQFF
v_call: TRBV4-1; d_call: -; j_call: TRBJ1-3; clone_size: medium-sized; cdr3_nt: TGCGCCAGCAGCCAAGATACTGGGCCTGGAAACACCATATATTTT; cdr3_aa: CASSQDTGPGNTIYF
v_call: TRBV19; d_call: TRBD2; j_call: TRBJ2-3; clone_size: -; cdr3_nt: TGTGCCAGTAGTATAGTGATGAGCGGGGGGCGGGATACGCAGTATTTT; cdr3_aa: CASSIVMSGGRDTQYF
v_call: TRBV5-1; d_call: -; j_call: TRBJ2-1; clone_size: -; cdr3_nt: TGCGCCAGCAGCTTCGAAACCACCTCGGATGAGCAGTTCTTC; cdr3_aa: CASSFETTSDEQFF
v_call: TRBV25-1; d_call: TRBD1; j_call: TRBJ1-2; clone_size: many; cdr3_nt: TGTGCCAGCAGTGAATGGGACAGGGTCAACTATGGCTACACCTTC; cdr3_aa: CASSEWDRVNYGYTF
v_call: TRBV29-1; d_call: TRBD1; j_call: TRBJ2-3; clone_size: -; cdr3_nt: TGCAGCGTTCTCGGTAGGGGGCCCTTTCCGGATACGCAGTATTTT; cdr3_aa: CSVLGRGPFPDTQYF
v_call: TRBV28; d_call: TRBD1; j_call: TRBJ1-5; clone_size: -; cdr3_nt: TGTGCCAGCAGGGACAGGGGTTTTAGCAATCAGCCCCAGCATTTT; cdr3_aa: CASRDRGFSNQPQHF
v_call: TRBV2; d_call: -; j_call: TRBJ1-2; clone_size: -; cdr3_nt: TGTGCCAGCAGTGTATGGGTAGGAAACACAGAAGACTATGGCTACACCTTC; cdr3_aa: CASSVWVGNTEDYGYTF
v_call: TRBV5-1; d_call: TRBD2; j_call: TRBJ2-2; clone_size: -; cdr3_nt: TGCGCCAGCAGCCCCCGGCAAGCGGGGACCACCGGGGAGCTGTTTTTT; cdr3_aa: CASSPRQAGTTGELFF
v_call: TRBV27; d_call: TRBD2; j_call: TRBJ2-4; clone_size: -; cdr3_nt: TGTGCCAGCAGTTTAACGGGGGGGTCGGGAAACATTCAGTACTTC; cdr3_aa: CASSLTGGSGNIQYF
v_call: TRBV20-1; d_call: TRBD1; j_call: TRBJ2-5; clone_size: -; cdr3_nt: TGCAGTGCTAGTAGACCCCTCCGGGACAGGTGGAAAGAGACCCAGTACTTC; cdr3_aa: CSASRPLRDRWKETQYF
v_call: TRBV7-8; d_call: -; j_call: TRBJ2-1; clone_size: once; cdr3_nt: TGTGCCAGCAGCACACGGACTGACCGCAATGAGCAGTTCTTC; cdr3_aa: CASSTRTDRNEQFF
v_call: TRBV5-4; d_call: TRBD1; j_call: TRBJ1-2; clone_size: -; cdr3_nt: TGTGCCAGCAGCCTACCGGGACAGGCCGACTATGGCTACACCTTC; cdr3_aa: CASSLPGQADYGYTF
v_call: TRBV7-9; d_call: -; j_call: TRBJ1-2; clone_size: -; cdr3_nt: TGTGCCAGCAGCTTTAGGGGGAATGGCTACACCTTC; cdr3_aa: CASSFRGNGYTF
v_call: TRBV7-2; d_call: -; j_call: TRBJ2-1; clone_size: -; cdr3_nt: TGTGCCAGCAGCTCGTCCTATCATGAGCAGTTCTTC; cdr3_aa: CASSSSYHEQFF
v_call: TRBV6-2/TRBV6-3; d_call: -; j_call: TRBJ1-2; clone_size: -; cdr3_nt: TGTGCCAGCAGCGCAATGGCGGTAGATGGCTACACCTTC; cdr3_aa: CASSAMAVDGYTF
v_call: TRBV7-8; d_call: -; j_call: TRBJ1-1; clone_size: -; cdr3_nt: TGTGCCAGCAGCTTTGCCCCAAAGAGGGATGCTGAAGCTTTCTTT; cdr3_aa: CASSFAPKRDAEAFF
v_call: TRBV27; d_call: TRBD1; j_call: TRBJ1-2; clone_size: many; cdr3_nt: TGTGCCAGCAGCCTCACAGGGGGCGTGTATGGCTACACCTTC; cdr3_aa: CASSLTGGVYGYTF
v_call: TRBV7-6; d_call: TRBD2; j_call: TRBJ2-3; clone_size: -; cdr3_nt: TGTGCCAGCAGTCCCGGACTAGCCTTAAGCACAGATACGCAGTATTTT; cdr3_aa: CASSPGLALSTDTQYF
v_call: TRBV4-3; d_call: TRBD1; j_call: TRBJ1-4; clone_size: -; cdr3_nt: TGCGCCAGCAGCCAAGGCACAGGGGGAATTGGCACTAATGAAAAACTGTTTTTT; cdr3_aa: CASSQGTGGIGTNEKLFF
v_call: TRBV5-3; d_call: -; j_call: TRBJ1-6; clone_size: -; cdr3_nt: TGTGCCAGAAGCTGGGCAGGGGTCCTCTATAATTCACCCCTCCACTTT; cdr3_aa: CARSWAGVLYNSPLHF
v_call: TRBV6-5; d_call: TRBD1; j_call: TRBJ1-5; clone_size: -; cdr3_nt: TGTGCCAGCAGACGGGACAGGGGGCCCCATCAGCCCCAGCATTTT; cdr3_aa: CASRRDRGPHQPQHF